This T cell receptor beta chain was obtained from a study of PD-L1 blockade in urothelial cancer. Study in general: Patients' prior chemotherapy regimens numbered 0 to 3.

Here immunoSEQ multiplex PCR was the method, and the copy in TCRdb shows in-frame clones only, minus some. The sample holds around 49,000 clones; around 82% are singletons and the top ten take approximately 13%. The time point denotes: peripheral blood 6 weeks after treatment start. Patients suffered from locally advanced or metastatic urothelial carcinoma. The CDR3 spans 15 residues. Germline V CDR1 and CDR2: LNHDA, SQIVND (reference sequence). V gave up 6 bases and J gave up 0 bases, with 12 bases separating them. The chain couples TRBV19 to TRBJ1-3, with D possibly being TRBD1 (6 bases). This sequence was found in a man aged 60 to 69 with urothelial cancer. The specimen was PBMCs, collected around atezolizumab (anti-PD-L1) treatment. Here the CDR3 DNA reads TGTGCCAGTAGCGGGGACACTTTCTCTGGAAACACCATATATTTT. Protein: CASSGDTFSGNTIYF.